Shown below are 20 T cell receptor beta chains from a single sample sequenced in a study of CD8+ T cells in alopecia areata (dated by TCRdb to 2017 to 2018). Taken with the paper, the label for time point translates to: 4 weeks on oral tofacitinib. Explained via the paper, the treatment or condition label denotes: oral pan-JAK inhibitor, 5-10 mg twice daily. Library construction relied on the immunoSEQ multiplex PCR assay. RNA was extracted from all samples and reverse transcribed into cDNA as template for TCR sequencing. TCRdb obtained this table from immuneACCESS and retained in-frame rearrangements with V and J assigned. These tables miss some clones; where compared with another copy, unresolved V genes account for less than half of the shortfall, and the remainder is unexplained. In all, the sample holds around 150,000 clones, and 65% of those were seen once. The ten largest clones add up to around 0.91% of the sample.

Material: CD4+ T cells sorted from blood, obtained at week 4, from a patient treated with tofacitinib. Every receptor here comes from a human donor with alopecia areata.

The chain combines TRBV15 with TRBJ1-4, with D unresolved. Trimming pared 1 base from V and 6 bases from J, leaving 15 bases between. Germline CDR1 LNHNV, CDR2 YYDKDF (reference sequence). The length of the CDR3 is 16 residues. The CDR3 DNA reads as TGTGCCACCAGCAGAGCTCGAACACGGACGGATGAAAAACTGTTTTTT. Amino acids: CATSRARTRTDEKLFF.

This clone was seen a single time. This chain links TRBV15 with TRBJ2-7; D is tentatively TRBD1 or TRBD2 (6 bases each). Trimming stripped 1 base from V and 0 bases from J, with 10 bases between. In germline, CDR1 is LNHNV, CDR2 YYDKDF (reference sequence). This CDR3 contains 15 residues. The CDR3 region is CATSRVGGLSYEQYF. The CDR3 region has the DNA TGTGCCACCAGCAGAGTGGGGGGCCTCTCCTACGAGCAGTACTTC.

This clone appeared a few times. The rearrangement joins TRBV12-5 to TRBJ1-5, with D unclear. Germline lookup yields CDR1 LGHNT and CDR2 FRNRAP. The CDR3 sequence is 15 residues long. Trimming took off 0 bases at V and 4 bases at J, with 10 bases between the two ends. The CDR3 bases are TGTGCTAGTGGTTTGGTACCGGGAGGGAATCAGCCCCAGCATTTT. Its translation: CASGLVPGGNQPQHF.

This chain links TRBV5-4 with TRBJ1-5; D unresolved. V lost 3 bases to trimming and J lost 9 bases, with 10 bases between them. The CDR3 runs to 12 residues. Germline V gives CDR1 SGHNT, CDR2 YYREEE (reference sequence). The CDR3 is CASSSPGRPQHF. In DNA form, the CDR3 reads TGTGCCAGCAGCTCCCCGGGTCGGCCCCAGCATTTT. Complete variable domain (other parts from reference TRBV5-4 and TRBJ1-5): ETGVTQSPTHLIKTRGQQVTLRCSSQSGHNTVSWYQQALGQGPQFIFQYYREEENGRGNFPPRFSGLQFPNYSSELNVNALELDDSALYLCASSSPGRPQHFGDGTRLSIL.

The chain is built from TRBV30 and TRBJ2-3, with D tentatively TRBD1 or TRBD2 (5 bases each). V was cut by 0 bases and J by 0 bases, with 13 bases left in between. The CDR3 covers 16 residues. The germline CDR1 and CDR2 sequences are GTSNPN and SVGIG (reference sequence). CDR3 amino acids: CAWSVKGTSSTDTQYF. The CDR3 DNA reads TGTGCCTGGAGTGTAAAGGGGACGTCTAGCACAGATACGCAGTATTTT.

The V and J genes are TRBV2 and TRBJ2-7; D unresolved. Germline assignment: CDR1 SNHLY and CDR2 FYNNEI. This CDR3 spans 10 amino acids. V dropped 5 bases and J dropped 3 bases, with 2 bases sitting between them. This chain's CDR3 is CASSIYEQYF. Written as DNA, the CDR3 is TGTGCCAGCAGTATCTACGAGCAGTACTTC.

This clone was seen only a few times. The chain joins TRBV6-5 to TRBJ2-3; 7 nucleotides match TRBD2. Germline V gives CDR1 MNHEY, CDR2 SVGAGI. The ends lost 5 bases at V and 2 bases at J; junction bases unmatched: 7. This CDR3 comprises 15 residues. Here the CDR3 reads CASSRTSALTDTQYF. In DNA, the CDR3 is TGTGCCAGCAGTCGTACTAGCGCGCTCACAGATACGCAGTATTTT.

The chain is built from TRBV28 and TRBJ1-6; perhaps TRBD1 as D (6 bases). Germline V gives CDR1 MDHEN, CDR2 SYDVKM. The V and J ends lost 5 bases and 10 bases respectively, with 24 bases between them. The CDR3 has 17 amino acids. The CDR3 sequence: CASSRPGASYMGSPLHF. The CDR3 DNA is TGTGCCAGCAGTCGCCCAGGGGCCTCCTACATGGGCTCACCCCTCCACTTT.

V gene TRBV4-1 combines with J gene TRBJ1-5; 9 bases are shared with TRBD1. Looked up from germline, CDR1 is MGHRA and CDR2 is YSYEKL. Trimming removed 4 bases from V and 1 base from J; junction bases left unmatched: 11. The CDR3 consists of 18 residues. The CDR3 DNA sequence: TGCGCCAGCAGCCTACGCCCCACAGGGGGCGAGAGCAATCAGCCCCAGCATTTT. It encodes CASSLRPTGGESNQPQHF.

The CDR3 coding sequence is TGTGCCAGCAGGCAACAGGGGTCGAGCACTGAAGCTTTCTTT. It yields the protein CASRQQGSSTEAFF. The V and J genes are TRBV6-5 and TRBJ1-1, with TRBD1 identical over 7 bases. CDR1 is MNHEY, CDR2 SVGAGI, per germline. There are 14 residues in the CDR3. V shed 6 bases and J 4 bases; nucleotides not matched to a gene: 8.

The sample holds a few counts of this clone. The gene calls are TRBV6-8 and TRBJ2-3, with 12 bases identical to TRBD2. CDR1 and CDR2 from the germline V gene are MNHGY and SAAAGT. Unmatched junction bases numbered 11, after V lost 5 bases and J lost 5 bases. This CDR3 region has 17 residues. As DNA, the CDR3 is TGTGCCAGCAGTGAGGGGCCTAGCGGGGGGGCCCAAGATACGCAGTATTTT. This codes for CASSEGPSGGAQDTQYF.

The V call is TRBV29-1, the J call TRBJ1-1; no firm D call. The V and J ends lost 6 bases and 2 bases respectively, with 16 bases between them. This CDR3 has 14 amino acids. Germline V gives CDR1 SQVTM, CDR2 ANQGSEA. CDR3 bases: TGCAGCGTCGCCTCAAATTGGGCTAACACTGAAGCTTTCTTT. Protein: CSVASNWANTEAFF.

The CDR3 protein is CAWSLGTGVQETQYF. The CDR3 coding sequence is TGTGCCTGGAGTTTAGGGACAGGGGTCCAAGAGACCCAGTACTTC. The rearrangement uses TRBV30 and TRBJ2-5, with 10 bases lining up with TRBD1. The germline CDR1 and CDR2 sequences are GTSNPN and SVGIG (reference sequence). The trim removed 2 bases at V and 1 base at J, leaving 4 bases unmatched. The CDR3 extends over 15 amino acids.

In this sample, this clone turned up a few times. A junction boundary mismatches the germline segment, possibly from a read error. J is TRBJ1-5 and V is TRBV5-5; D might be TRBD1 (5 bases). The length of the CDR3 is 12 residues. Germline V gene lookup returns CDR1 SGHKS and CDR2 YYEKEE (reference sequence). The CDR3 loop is CAGSVQGQPQHF. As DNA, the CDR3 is TGTGCCGGCAGCGTGCAGGGACAGCCCCAGCATTTT. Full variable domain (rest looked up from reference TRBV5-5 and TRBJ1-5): DAGVTQSPTHLIKTRGQQVTLRCSPISGHKSVSWYQQVLGQGPQFIFQYYEKEERGRGNFPDRFSARQFPNYSSELNVNALLLGDSALYLCAGSVQGQPQHFGDGTRLSIL.

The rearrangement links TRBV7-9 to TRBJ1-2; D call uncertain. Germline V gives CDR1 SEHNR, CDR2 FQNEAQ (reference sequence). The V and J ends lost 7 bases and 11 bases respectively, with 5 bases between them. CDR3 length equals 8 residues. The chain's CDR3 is CASNQYTF. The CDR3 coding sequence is TGTGCCAGCAACCAATACACCTTC.

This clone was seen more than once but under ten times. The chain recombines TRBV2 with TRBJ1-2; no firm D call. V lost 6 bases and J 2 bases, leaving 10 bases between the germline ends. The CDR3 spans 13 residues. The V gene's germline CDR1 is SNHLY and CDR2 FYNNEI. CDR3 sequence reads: CASSLHLNYGYTF. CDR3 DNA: TGTGCCAGCAGCTTACATCTGAACTATGGCTACACCTTC.

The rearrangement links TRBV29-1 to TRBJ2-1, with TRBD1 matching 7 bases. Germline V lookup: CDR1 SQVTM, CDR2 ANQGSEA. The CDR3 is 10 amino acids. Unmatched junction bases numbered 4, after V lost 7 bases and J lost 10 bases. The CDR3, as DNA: TGCAGCGGCGACAGGGACGAGCAGTTCTTC. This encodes CSGDRDEQFF.

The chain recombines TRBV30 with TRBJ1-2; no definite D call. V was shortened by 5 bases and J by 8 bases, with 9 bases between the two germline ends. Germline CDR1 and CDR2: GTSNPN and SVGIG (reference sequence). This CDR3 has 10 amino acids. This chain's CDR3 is CAWGPSGYTF. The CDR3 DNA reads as TGTGCCTGGGGTCCTTCGGGCTACACCTTC.

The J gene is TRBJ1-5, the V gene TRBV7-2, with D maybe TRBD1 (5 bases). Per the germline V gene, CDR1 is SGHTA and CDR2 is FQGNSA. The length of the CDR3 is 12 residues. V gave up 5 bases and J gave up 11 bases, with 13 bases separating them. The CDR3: CASSPFEGAQHF. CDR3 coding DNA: TGTGCCAGCAGCCCCTTTGAAGGGGCCCAGCATTTT.

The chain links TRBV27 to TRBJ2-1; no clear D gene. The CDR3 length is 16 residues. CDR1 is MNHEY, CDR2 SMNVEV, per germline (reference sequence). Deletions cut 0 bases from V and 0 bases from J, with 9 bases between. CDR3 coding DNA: TGTGCCAGCAGTTTATCGGGCTTAAGCTCCTACAATGAGCAGTTCTTC. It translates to CASSLSGLSSYNEQFF.